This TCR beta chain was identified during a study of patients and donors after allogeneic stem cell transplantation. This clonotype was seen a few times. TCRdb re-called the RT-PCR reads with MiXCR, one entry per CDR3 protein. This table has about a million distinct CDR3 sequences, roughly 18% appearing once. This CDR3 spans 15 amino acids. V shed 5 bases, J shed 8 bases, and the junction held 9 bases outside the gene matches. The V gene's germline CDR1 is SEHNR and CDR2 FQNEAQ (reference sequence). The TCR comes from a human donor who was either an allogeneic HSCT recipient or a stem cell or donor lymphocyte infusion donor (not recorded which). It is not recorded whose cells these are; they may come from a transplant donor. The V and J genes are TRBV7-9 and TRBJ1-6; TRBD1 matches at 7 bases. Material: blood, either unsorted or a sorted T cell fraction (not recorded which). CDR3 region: CASSRWRQGDSPLHF. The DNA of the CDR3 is TGTGCCAGCAGCCGTTGGAGACAGGGAGATTCACCCCTCCACTTT.